One and the same sample provided the 15 T cell receptor beta chains below, sequenced in a study of T cell clonality in common variable immunodeficiency. These receptors' targets are unknown. Profiled with immunoSEQ multiplex PCR; TCRdb holds only in-frame clones, not every one. The table lists around 15,000 clones, with no singletons. General study findings and limits: Common variable immunodeficiency TCR beta sequences reportedly had fewer deletions and N-nucleotide insertions.

The sequencing sample was made of peripheral blood mononuclear cells. The receptor source for this set is a human donor with common variable immunodeficiency.

This clone was detected only a few times. The read is 3 residues too short to cover the CDR3 end, so that end is filled in from the germline J gene. The chain recombines TRBV18 with TRBJ2-1, with 13 positions matching TRBD2. The CDR3 consists of 16 residues. Germline values: CDR1 KGHSH, CDR2 LQKENI. V shed 5 bases, J shed 7 bases, and the junction held 8 bases outside the gene matches. The DNA read from the CDR3 is TGTGCCAGCTCAACCGGACTAGCGGGGGTTGGGAATGAG. As protein: CASSTGLAGVGNE. The entire CDR3 sequence reads CASSTGLAGVGNEQFF. Variable domain in full (rest from reference TRBV18 and TRBJ2-1): NAGVMQNPRHLVRRRGQEARLRCSPMKGHSHVYWYRQLPEEGLKFMVYLQKENIIDESGMPKERFSAEFPKEGPSILRIQQVVRGDSAAYFCASSTGLAGVGNEQFFGPGTRLTVL.

In the case of this clone: From the germline J gene comes the end of the CDR3, since the read stops 3 residues before it. The V and J genes are TRBV19 and TRBJ1-6; TRBD1 aligns across 7 bases. The V gene end was trimmed by 3 bases and the J gene end by 8 bases; junction bases not matched to a gene: 7. The CDR3 contains 15 residues. Germline V CDR1 and CDR2: LNHDA, SQIVND (reference sequence). CDR3 sequence: CASSMNRGRDSPLHF. The CDR3 DNA, read in part, is TGTGCCAGTAGTATGAACAGGGGCAGGGATTCACCC.

This clone was detected only a few times. The read is 3 residues too short to cover the CDR3 end, so that end is filled in from the germline J gene. The chain links TRBV7-9 to TRBJ2-7; tentatively, D is TRBD1 (5 bases). CDR1 is SEHNR, CDR2 FQNEAQ, per germline (reference sequence). Trimming took 1 base from V and 3 from J, leaving 13 bases between them. The CDR3 runs 15 residues. CDR3 loop: CASSLVLGRGYEQYF. The sequenced part of the CDR3 DNA is TGTGCCAGCAGCTTAGTTCTGGGTAGGGGCTACGAG.

This clone was counted between two and nine times. The missing CDR3 end, 3 residues past where the read stops, is filled in from the germline J gene. The chain uses TRBV5-1 and TRBJ2-1; D is possibly TRBD2 (6 bases). There are 14 residues in the CDR3. The germline V and J ends were trimmed by 1 base and 5 bases, with 10 bases remaining between them. The germline CDR1 and CDR2 sequences are SGHRS and YFSETQ. The CDR3 sequence: CASSLPSEHNEQFF. CDR3 bases read: TGCGCCAGCAGCTTGCCTAGCGAACACAATGAG.

This clone came up many times. The read falls 3 residues short of the CDR3 end, and the missing part is taken from the germline J gene. The rearrangement uses TRBV29-1 and TRBJ1-1; 10 bases agree with TRBD1. Germline CDR1 is SQVTM and CDR2 is ANQGSEA. J lost 6 bases, V lost 3 bases, and 4 bases had no gene match. The CDR3 covers 13 residues. The CDR3: CSVEGQGLAEAFF. The CDR3 bases that were read are TGCAGCGTTGAGGGACAGGGGTTAGCTGAA. The complete variable domain, with remaining parts taken from reference TRBV29-1 and TRBJ1-1, reads SAVISQKPSRDICQRGTSLTIQCQVDSQVTMMFWYRQQPGQSLTLIATANQGSEATYESGFVIDKFPISRPNLTFSTLTVSNMSPEDSSIYLCSVEGQGLAEAFFGQGTRLTVV.

This clone was seen a few times. The CDR3 end lies 3 residues beyond the end of the read and is filled in from the germline J gene. The chain uses TRBV2 and TRBJ2-3; a possible D gene is TRBD1 (6 bases). Germline-derived CDR1 and CDR2 are SNHLY and FYNNEI. V was shortened by 5 bases and J by 0 bases, with 15 bases between the two germline ends. The CDR3 length is 16 residues. CDR3 DNA (partial): TGTGCCAGCAGTCCTGGCAGGGGACGAAGCACAGATACG. It is translated as CASSPGRGRSTDT. The CDR3 in full is CASSPGRGRSTDTQYF. Together with reference TRBV2 and TRBJ2-3, the CDR3 gives the full variable domain: EPEVTQTPSHQVTQMGQEVILRCVPISNHLYFYWYRQILGQKVEFLVSFYNNEISEKSEIFDDQFSVERPDGSNFTLKIRSTKLEDSAMYFCASSPGRGRSTDTQYFGPGTRLTVL.

Notes on this clone: The read finishes 3 residues shy of the CDR3 end, and the germline J gene is used to complete it. The chain employs TRBV30 and TRBJ1-1; D gene unclear. V lost 2 bases and J lost 0, with 7 bases in between. This CDR3 region has 13 residues. The germline V gene encodes CDR1 GTSNPN and CDR2 SVGIG (reference sequence). This CDR3 is CAWSQELNTEAFF. The DNA read from the CDR3 is TGTGCCTGGAGTCAGGAGTTGAACACTGAA.

A word on this clone: The CDR3 is cut off 3 residues early in the read; its end comes from the germline J gene. The chain has TRBV11-2 and TRBJ2-1, with TRBD1 as a possible D gene (7 bases). Trimming took 7 bases from V and 4 from J, leaving 17 bases between them. Germline V gives CDR1 SGHAT, CDR2 FQNNGV. The CDR3 is made up of 15 amino acids. CDR3 DNA, as far as it was read: TGTGCCAGCAACAGGGGTGGGGGGCCTTACAATGAG. Its protein is CASNRGGGPYNE. In full, the CDR3 is CASNRGGGPYNEQFF.

This clone was found a few times. Read coverage stops 3 residues before the CDR3 terminus; the germline J gene supplies the remainder. V is TRBV7-9 and J is TRBJ2-2; 9 bases are a match to TRBD1. In germline, CDR1 is SEHNR, CDR2 FQNEAQ (reference sequence). V lost 4 bases to trimming and J lost 5 bases; unmatched junction nucleotides: 5. The CDR3 runs to 15 residues. CDR3 DNA, as far as it was read: TGTGCCAGCAGCTCACCGGGGACAGGGACCGGGGAG. Amino acid sequence: CASSSPGTGTGE. The whole CDR3 sequence is CASSSPGTGTGELFF. Full variable domain (outside the CDR3, taken from reference TRBV7-9 and TRBJ2-2): DTGVSQNPRHKITKRGQNVTFRCDPISEHNRLYWYRQTLGQGPEFLTYFQNEAQLEKSRLLSDRFSAERPKGSFSTLEIQRTEQGDSAMYLCASSSPGTGTGELFFGEGSRLTVL.

The table lists this clone with a few counts. Incomplete CDR3 DNA: TGTGCCAGCTCACCACCCCCACGGAATTCACCC. Protein: CASSPPPRNSP. In full, the CDR3 reads CASSPPPRNSPLHF. The chain couples TRBV18 to TRBJ1-6; D remains ambiguous. Read sequence stops 3 residues before the CDR3 end, and the germline J gene provides the missing end. V lost 0 bases to trimming and J lost 7 bases, with 7 bases between them. The CDR3 consists of 14 residues. CDR1 KGHSH and CDR2 LQKENI come from the germline V gene.

This clone was detected only a few times. The read stops 3 residues short of the end of the CDR3; the missing end is completed from the germline J gene. The chain combines TRBV7-2 with TRBJ2-5; 11 bases are a match to TRBD2. The CDR3 sequence is 16 residues long. Germline V CDR1 and CDR2: SGHTA, FQGNSA. The V segment lost 0 bases and the J segment 3 bases; nucleotides outside the gene matches: 3. The part of the CDR3 DNA that was read is TGTGCCAGCAGCTTAGCCCTAGCGGGGGGTAAAGAGACC. Protein: CASSLALAGGKET. The whole CDR3 protein reads CASSLALAGGKETQYF.

Worth noting for this clone: The read falls 3 residues short of the CDR3 end, and the missing part is taken from the germline J gene. The chain has TRBV2 and TRBJ1-1; D gene ambiguous. Germline V lookup: CDR1 SNHLY, CDR2 FYNNEI. This CDR3 is 12 amino acids long. Trimming removed 6 bases at V and 4 bases at J, with 9 bases between. CDR3 sequence: CASSDAGTEAFF. The sequenced CDR3 bases are TGTGCCAGCAGCGACGCAGGCACTGAA.

This clone came up a few times. Additional DNA sequences in this sample encode the identical CDR3. The CDR3 protein is CASSTETGSETQYF. CDR3 DNA (partial): TGTGCCAGCAGTACGGAGACAGGTTCGGAGACC. The chain uses TRBV6-2 or TRBV6-3 and TRBJ2-5, with TRBD1 as a possible D gene (6 bases). The CDR3 extends 3 residues past the end of the read, so its final part is completed from the germline J gene. Germline-derived CDR1 and CDR2 are MNHEY and SVGEGT. This CDR3 region has 14 residues. V lost 5 bases to trimming and J lost 5 bases, with 15 bases between them.

This clone has a handful of counts. Read coverage stops 3 residues before the CDR3 terminus; the germline J gene supplies the remainder. The J gene is TRBJ2-2, the V gene TRBV7-9; the D gene could be TRBD1 or TRBD2 (7 bases each). Deletions cut 6 bases from V and 5 bases from J, with 16 bases between. This CDR3 spans 15 amino acids. Looked up from germline, CDR1 is SEHNR and CDR2 is FQNEAQ (reference sequence). The CDR3 is CASSLGGGRTGELFF. CDR3 DNA, as far as it was read: TGTGCCAGCAGTTTGGGAGGGGGCCGGACCGGGGAG.

There are a few counts of this clone. With the read ending 3 residues before the CDR3 end, the germline J gene is used to fill in that end. This rearrangement joins TRBV18 to TRBJ2-3; the match to TRBD2 covers 12 bases. V lost 3 bases, J lost 2 bases, and 6 bases stayed unmatched. This CDR3 is built from 17 residues. Germline CDR1 reads KGHSH; CDR2 reads LQKENI. The CDR3 loop reads CASSPPGLAGTTDTQYF. CDR3 DNA, as far as it was read: TGTGCCAGCTCACCCCCGGGACTAGCGGGTACCACAGATACG.